Listed below are T cell receptor beta chains from one sample, sequenced in a study of T cells after yellow fever vaccination. TCRdb reanalysed the 5' RACE reads using MiXCR and keeps one entry per CDR3 protein. The sample records around 140,000 distinct CDR3 sequences, about 8% being singletons. Sample: CD4+ T cells sorted from PBMCs, taken 5 days after the yellow fever booster vaccination. These receptors were obtained from a young man who received the YFV17D yellow fever vaccine. CDR3s include the opening cysteine and the closing phenylalanine or tryptophan. D genes are given only for firm matches. Clone size is not always given. Where it is, it says once, few, many or a class for expanded clones.

size: many; J: TRBJ2-1; D: TRBD1; V: TRBV5-6; CDR3: CASSSDRQYNEQFF; DNA: TGTGCCAGCAGCTCGGACAGGCAGTACAATGAGCAGTTCTTC
size: many; J: TRBJ2-1; D: NA; V: TRBV7-8; CDR3: CASSRRTLTTGNEQFF; DNA: TGTGCCAGCAGCCGCCGGACACTGACCACGGGCAATGAGCAGTTCTTC
size: NA; J: TRBJ2-7; D: NA; V: TRBV3-1; CDR3: CASSDYYEQYF; DNA: TGTGCCAGCAGCGACTACTACGAGCAGTACTTC
size: many; J: TRBJ2-7; D: TRBD2; V: TRBV6-5; CDR3: CASSAGLAVQYF; DNA: TGTGCCAGCAGTGCTGGACTAGCCGTGCAGTACTTC
size: many; J: TRBJ2-7; D: TRBD2; V: TRBV5-6; CDR3: CASSSRGTSGGGFSYEQYF; DNA: TGTGCCAGCAGCTCCCGAGGGACTAGCGGGGGCGGGTTCTCCTACGAGCAGTACTTC
size: few; J: TRBJ2-2; D: TRBD1; V: TRBV19; CDR3: CASSADRVIAGELFF; DNA: TGTGCCAGTAGTGCCGACAGGGTCATCGCCGGGGAGCTGTTTTTT
size: many; J: TRBJ2-7; D: TRBD1; V: TRBV7-9; CDR3: CASAFGQGIDEQYF; DNA: TGTGCCAGCGCCTTCGGACAGGGAATCGACGAGCAGTACTTC
size: few; J: TRBJ1-5; D: NA; V: TRBV5-5; CDR3: CASSLEFREGQPQHF; DNA: TGTGCCAGCAGCTTGGAGTTCCGGGAGGGACAGCCCCAGCATTTT
size: many; J: TRBJ2-1; D: NA; V: TRBV27; CDR3: CASSERAHDLNEQFF; DNA: TGTGCCAGCAGTGAACGGGCACACGACCTCAATGAGCAGTTCTTC
size: many; J: TRBJ1-6; D: NA; V: TRBV9; CDR3: CASRSSYNSPLHF; DNA: TGTGCCAGCAGGAGCTCCTATAATTCACCCCTCCACTTT
size: many; J: TRBJ2-1; D: NA; V: TRBV12-3/TRBV12-4; CDR3: CASRSRHEGNNEQFF; DNA: TGTGCCAGCCGTTCCCGACATGAAGGAAACAATGAGCAGTTCTTC
size: many; J: TRBJ1-4; D: NA; V: TRBV6-5; CDR3: CASSYAGERRKLFF; DNA: TGTGCCAGCAGTTACGCAGGGGAGAGGAGGAAACTGTTTTTT
size: NA; J: TRBJ2-5; D: TRBD2; V: TRBV20-1; CDR3: CSAKWTSGRSETQYF; DNA: TGCAGTGCAAAATGGACTAGCGGGAGATCAGAGACCCAGTACTTC
size: many; J: TRBJ1-1; D: NA; V: TRBV5-1; CDR3: CASSAGRGEAFF; DNA: TGCGCCAGCAGCGCCGGACGGGGGGAAGCTTTCTTT
size: many; J: TRBJ1-5; D: NA; V: TRBV3-1; CDR3: CASSQDSGAQNQPQHF; DNA: TGTGCCAGCAGCCAAGATTCAGGGGCACAGAATCAGCCCCAGCATTTT
size: many; J: TRBJ2-4; D: TRBD2; V: TRBV11-2; CDR3: CASSIEGGLAGVKAKNIQYF; DNA: TGTGCCAGCAGCATAGAGGGCGGCCTAGCGGGAGTGAAAGCCAAAAACATTCAGTACTTC
size: many; J: TRBJ2-3; D: NA; V: TRBV7-2; CDR3: CASSSGAGYTDTQYF; DNA: TGTGCCAGCAGCTCGGGGGCAGGGTACACAGATACGCAGTATTTT
size: NA; J: TRBJ2-1; D: TRBD2; V: TRBV12-3/TRBV12-4; CDR3: CACCFDLSGGPPYNEQFF; DNA: TGTGCCTGCTGTTTCGATCTTTCGGGAGGGCCCCCCTACAATGAGCAGTTCTTC
size: few; J: TRBJ2-1; D: TRBD1; V: TRBV10-3; CDR3: CATKGAPQGSYNEQFF; DNA: TGTGCCACCAAGGGGGCTCCACAGGGGTCCTACAATGAGCAGTTCTTC
size: many; J: TRBJ2-5; D: NA; V: TRBV6-2/TRBV6-3; CDR3: CASRHTPGSETQYF; DNA: TGTGCCAGCAGACATACACCGGGTTCGGAGACCCAGTACTTC
size: many; J: TRBJ2-1; D: NA; V: TRBV5-1; CDR3: CASSVPDNEQFF; DNA: TGCGCCAGCAGTGTGCCAGACAATGAGCAGTTCTTC
size: many; J: TRBJ2-2; D: NA; V: TRBV11-2; CDR3: CASSLVGGLNTGELFF; DNA: TGTGCCAGCAGCTTAGTCGGCGGACTGAACACCGGGGAGCTGTTTTTT
size: many; J: TRBJ2-3; D: NA; V: TRBV27; CDR3: CASSAQGDTQYF; DNA: TGTGCCAGCAGTGCCCAGGGGGATACGCAGTATTTT
size: many; J: TRBJ2-5; D: NA; V: TRBV12-3/TRBV12-4; CDR3: CASSRPQGTQYF; DNA: TGTGCCAGCAGTCGACCCCAGGGAACCCAGTACTTC
size: many; J: TRBJ1-4; D: NA; V: TRBV7-2; CDR3: CASSEGIGGPEKLFF; DNA: TGTGCCAGCAGCGAGGGTATCGGGGGGCCCGAAAAACTGTTTTTT
size: many; J: TRBJ2-5; D: NA; V: TRBV2; CDR3: CASSDASWAGETQYF; DNA: TGTGCCAGCAGTGATGCTAGCTGGGCTGGAGAGACCCAGTACTTC
size: many; J: TRBJ1-5; D: NA; V: TRBV5-6; CDR3: CASSFRDSNQPQHF; DNA: TGTGCCAGCAGCTTTAGGGACAGCAATCAGCCCCAGCATTTT
size: many; J: TRBJ2-1; D: NA; V: TRBV10-1; CDR3: CASGSQGTGEQFF; DNA: TGCGCCAGCGGGAGCCAGGGAACCGGTGAGCAGTTCTTC
size: many; J: TRBJ2-3; D: NA; V: TRBV24-1; CDR3: CATSDPGLFTDTQYF; DNA: TGTGCCACCAGTGACCCGGGGCTCTTCACAGATACGCAGTATTTT
size: many; J: TRBJ2-5; D: NA; V: TRBV7-2; CDR3: CASSLNGVGETQYF; DNA: TGTGCCAGCAGCCTAAACGGGGTGGGAGAGACCCAGTACTTC
size: many; J: TRBJ1-2; D: NA; V: TRBV20-1; CDR3: CSATPAVVYGYTF; DNA: TGCAGTGCTACCCCCGCGGTGGTGTATGGCTACACCTTC
size: many; J: TRBJ2-3; D: TRBD1; V: TRBV20-1; CDR3: CSAPETGIDTQYF; DNA: TGCAGTGCGCCCGAGACAGGGATAGATACGCAGTATTTT
size: NA; J: TRBJ1-3; D: NA; V: TRBV11-2; CDR3: CASSFLGSRLSGNTIYF; DNA: TGTGCCAGCAGCTTTTTGGGAAGCAGGCTCTCTGGAAACACCATATATTTT
size: many; J: TRBJ1-5; D: NA; V: TRBV6-5; CDR3: CASSYNLEGSPQHF; DNA: TGTGCCAGCAGTTACAACCTCGAGGGAAGCCCCCAGCATTTT
size: many; J: TRBJ2-7; D: NA; V: TRBV12-3/TRBV12-4; CDR3: CASSSEGGYEQYF; DNA: TGTGCCAGCAGTTCAGAAGGGGGCTACGAGCAGTACTTC